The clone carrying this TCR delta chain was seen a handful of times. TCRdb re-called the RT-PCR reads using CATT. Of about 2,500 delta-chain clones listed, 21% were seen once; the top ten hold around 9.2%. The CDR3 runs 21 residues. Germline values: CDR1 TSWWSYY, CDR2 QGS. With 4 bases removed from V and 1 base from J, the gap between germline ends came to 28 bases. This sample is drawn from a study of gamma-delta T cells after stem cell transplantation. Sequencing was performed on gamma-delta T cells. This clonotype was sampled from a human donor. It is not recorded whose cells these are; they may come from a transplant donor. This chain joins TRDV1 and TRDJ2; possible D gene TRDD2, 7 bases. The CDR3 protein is CALGGRPSLILGLFLTAQLFF. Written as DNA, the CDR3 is TGTGCTCTTGGGGGCCGGCCTTCCTTAATACTGGGACTATTTTTGACAGCACAACTCTTCTTT.